This T cell receptor (beta chain) stems from a study of graft-versus-host responses after intestinal transplantation. At the level of the study: Recipients across the board were started on anti-thymocyte globulin induction, then kept on tacrolimus and steroids for about 3 years.

V lost 6 bases, J lost 1 base, and 6 bases lay in between. Germline lookup yields CDR1 MRHNA and CDR2 SNTAGT. There are 13 residues in the CDR3. The data were produced by immunoSEQ multiplex PCR, yet TCRdb's version contains in-frame clones alone and is incomplete. Of some 76,000 clones detected, more than 75% appear once; the ten largest clones hold less than 9.5%. A word on this clone: Its antigen remains unidentified.

The TCR was taken from a human donor who was the organ donor for an intestinal transplant. The chain recombines TRBV6-4 with TRBJ2-2; tentative D call: TRBD2 (6 bases). This sample comprised unstimulated CD8+ T cells sorted from spleen or lymph node cells, obtained before transplant. CDR3: CASSGGNTGELFF. The CDR3 DNA follows: TGTGCCAGCAGCGGGGGGAACACCGGGGAGCTGTTTTTT.